The TCR beta chain described here comes from a study of T cells after posttransplantation cyclophosphamide. The study, taken as a whole, reports: Later post-transplant blood repertoires were often dominated by donor CD8+ memory clones.

Trimming stripped 5 bases from V and 8 bases from J, with 25 bases between. Germline CDR1 and CDR2: MNHEY and SMNVEV (reference sequence). The CDR3 sequence is 17 residues long. The table lists this clone with many counts. The antigen is undetermined. The assay was immunoSEQ multiplex PCR, and TCRdb's table has in-frame clones only and misses some. This table holds tens of thousands of clones with no singletons; the top ten claim 2.2%. V and J are TRBV27 and TRBJ2-1, with a weak D call TRBD2 (7 bases). The clonotype was recovered from a man in his forties or fifties in good health, CMV-negative, and a related stem cell transplant donor. What was sequenced was PBMCs. In nucleotides, the CDR3 is TGTGCCAGCAGTCGCCGGACTACGTGGGGGGAGGGGGATGAGCAGTTCTTC. This encodes CASSRRTTWGEGDEQFF.